The clone carrying this T cell receptor beta chain was found a few times. Trimming cost V 2 bases and J 6 bases, with 13 bases left between them. CDR3 size: 14 residues. TCRbeta library construction was performed incorporating unique molecular identifiers. Each CDR3 protein is one row after TCRdb ran MiXCR on the PCR reads. The sample carries about 580,000 distinct CDR3 sequences, roughly 24% recorded once. These data come from a study of T-cell reconstitution after alpha-beta-depleted transplantation in children. The V gene is TRBV12-3 or TRBV12-4, the J gene TRBJ1-1; TRBD1 is a possible D gene (5 bases). The receptor was isolated from a boy in the first two years of life who had a stem cell transplant for acute myeloid leukemia, so the T cells may come from the graft donor. This specimen was PBMCs, mostly from graft donor cells, taken 360 days after TCRalphabeta/CD19-depleted stem cell transplant. DNA for the CDR3: TGTGCCAGCAGTTTAAACGGGGGTTACGCTGAAGCTTTCTTT. Translated, it gives CASSLNGGYAEAFF.